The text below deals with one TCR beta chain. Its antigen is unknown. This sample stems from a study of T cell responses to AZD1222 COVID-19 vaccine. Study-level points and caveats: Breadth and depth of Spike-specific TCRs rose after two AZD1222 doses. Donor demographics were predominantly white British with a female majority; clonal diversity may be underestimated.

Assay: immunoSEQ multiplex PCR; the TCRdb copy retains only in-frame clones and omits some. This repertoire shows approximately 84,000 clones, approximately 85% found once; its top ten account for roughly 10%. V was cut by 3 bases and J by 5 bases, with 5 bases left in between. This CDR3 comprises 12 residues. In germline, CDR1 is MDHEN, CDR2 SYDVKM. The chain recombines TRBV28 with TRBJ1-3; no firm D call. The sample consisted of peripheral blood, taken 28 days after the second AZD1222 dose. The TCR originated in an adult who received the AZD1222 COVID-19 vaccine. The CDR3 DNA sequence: TGTGCCAGCAGTTTCCAGAGAAACACCATATATTTT. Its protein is CASSFQRNTIYF.